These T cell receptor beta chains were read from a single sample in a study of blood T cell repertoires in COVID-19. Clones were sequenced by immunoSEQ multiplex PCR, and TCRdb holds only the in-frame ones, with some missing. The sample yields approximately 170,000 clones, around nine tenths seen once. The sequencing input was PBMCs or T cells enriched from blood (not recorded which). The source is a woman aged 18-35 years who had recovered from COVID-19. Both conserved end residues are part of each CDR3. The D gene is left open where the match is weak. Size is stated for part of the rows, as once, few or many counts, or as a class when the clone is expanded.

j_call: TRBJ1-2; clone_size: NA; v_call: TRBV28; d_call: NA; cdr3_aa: CASSFLSAAYGYTF; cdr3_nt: TGTGCCAGCAGTTTTTTAAGTGCGGCATATGGCTACACCTTC
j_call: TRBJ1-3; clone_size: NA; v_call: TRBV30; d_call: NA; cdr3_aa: CAWSLTGSGNTIYF; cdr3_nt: TGTGCCTGGAGTCTCACTGGCTCTGGAAACACCATATATTTT
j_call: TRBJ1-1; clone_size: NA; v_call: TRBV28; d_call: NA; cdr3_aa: CASSDRVGGGTEAFF; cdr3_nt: TGTGCCAGCAGTGACCGAGTCGGGGGGGGAACTGAAGCTTTCTTT
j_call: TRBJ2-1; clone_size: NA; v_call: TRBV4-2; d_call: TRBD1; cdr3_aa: CASSLRQGLGNEQFF; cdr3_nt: TGTGCCAGCAGCCTACGACAGGGGTTGGGCAATGAGCAGTTCTTC
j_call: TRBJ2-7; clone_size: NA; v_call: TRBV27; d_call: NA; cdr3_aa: CASSTVGGYEQYF; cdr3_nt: TGTGCCAGCTCGACGGTAGGGGGATACGAGCAGTACTTC
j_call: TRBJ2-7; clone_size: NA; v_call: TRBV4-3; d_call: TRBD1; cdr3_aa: CASRLGTGDYEQYF; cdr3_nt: TGCGCCAGCAGGCTAGGGACAGGGGACTACGAGCAGTACTTC
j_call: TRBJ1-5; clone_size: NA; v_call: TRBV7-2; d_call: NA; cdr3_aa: CASSLQGWSNQPQHF; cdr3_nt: TGTGCCAGCAGTCTTCAGGGGTGGAGCAATCAGCCCCAGCATTTT
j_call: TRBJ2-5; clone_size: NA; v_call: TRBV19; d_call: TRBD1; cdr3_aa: CASSKRDREETQYF; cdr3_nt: TGTGCCAGTAGTAAACGGGACAGGGAGGAGACCCAGTACTTC
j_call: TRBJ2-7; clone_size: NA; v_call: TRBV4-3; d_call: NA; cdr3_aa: CASSQAYGGASYEQYF; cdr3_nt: TGCGCCAGCAGCCAAGCATATGGGGGCGCGTCCTACGAGCAGTACTTC
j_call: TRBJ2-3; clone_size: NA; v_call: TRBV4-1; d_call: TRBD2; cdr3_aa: CASSQFFVSGSTDTQYF; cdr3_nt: TGCGCCAGCAGCCAATTTTTCGTTAGCGGGAGCACAGATACGCAGTATTTT
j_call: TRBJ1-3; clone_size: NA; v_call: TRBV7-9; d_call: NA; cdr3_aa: CASSGGDDGSGNTIYF; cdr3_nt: TGTGCCAGCAGCGGAGGGGACGACGGCTCTGGAAACACCATATATTTT
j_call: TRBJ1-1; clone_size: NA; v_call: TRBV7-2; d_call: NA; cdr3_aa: CASSSRQNTEAFF; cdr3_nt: TGTGCCAGCAGCTCAAGACAAAACACTGAAGCTTTCTTT
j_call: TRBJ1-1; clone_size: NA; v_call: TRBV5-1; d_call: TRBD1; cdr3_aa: CASSLRQGMNTEAFF; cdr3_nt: TGCGCCAGCAGCTTAAGACAGGGAATGAACACTGAAGCTTTCTTT
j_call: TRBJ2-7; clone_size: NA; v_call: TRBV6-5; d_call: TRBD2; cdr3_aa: CASSYSGLAVSYEQYF; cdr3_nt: TGTGCCAGCAGTTACTCGGGGCTAGCGGTTTCCTACGAGCAGTACTTC
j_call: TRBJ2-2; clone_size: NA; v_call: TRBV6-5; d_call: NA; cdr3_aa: CASSYGAGNTGELFF; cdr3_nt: TGTGCCAGCAGTTACGGTGCAGGGAACACCGGGGAGCTGTTTTTT
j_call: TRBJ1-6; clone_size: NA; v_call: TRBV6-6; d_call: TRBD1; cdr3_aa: CASSYSPRQGSSPLHF; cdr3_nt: TGTGCCAGCAGTTACTCACCCCGACAGGGCTCATCACCCCTCCACTTT
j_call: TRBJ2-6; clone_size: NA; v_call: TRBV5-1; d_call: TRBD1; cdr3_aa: CASSVGQGGSGANVLTF; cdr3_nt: TGCGCCAGCAGCGTCGGACAGGGTGGATCTGGGGCCAACGTCCTGACTTTC
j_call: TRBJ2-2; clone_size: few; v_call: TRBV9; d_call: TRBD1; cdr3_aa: CASSGQGMSGELFF; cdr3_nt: TGTGCCAGCAGCGGACAGGGGATGTCCGGGGAGCTGTTTTTT
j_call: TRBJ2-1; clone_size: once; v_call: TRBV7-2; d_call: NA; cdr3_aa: CASSPSTSADEQFF; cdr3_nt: TGTGCCAGCAGCCCCTCCACTAGTGCAGATGAGCAGTTCTTC
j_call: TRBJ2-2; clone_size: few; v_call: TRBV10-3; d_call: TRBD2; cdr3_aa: CAIGTSGATNTGELFF; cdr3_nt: TGTGCCATAGGGACTAGCGGAGCCACGAACACCGGGGAGCTGTTTTTT
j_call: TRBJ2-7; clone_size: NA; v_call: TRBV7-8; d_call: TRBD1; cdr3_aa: CASSLAQGVYEQYF; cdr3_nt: TGTGCCAGCAGCTTAGCCCAGGGGGTCTACGAGCAGTACTTC
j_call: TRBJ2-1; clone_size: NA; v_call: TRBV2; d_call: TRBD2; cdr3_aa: CASSRGGHSYNEQFF; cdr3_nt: TGTGCCAGCAGTCGGGGGGGCCACTCCTACAATGAGCAGTTCTTC
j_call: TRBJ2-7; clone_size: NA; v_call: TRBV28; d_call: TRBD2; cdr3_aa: CASRTPRPSGSYEQYF; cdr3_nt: TGTGCCAGCAGGACTCCTCGACCGAGCGGGAGTTACGAGCAGTACTTC
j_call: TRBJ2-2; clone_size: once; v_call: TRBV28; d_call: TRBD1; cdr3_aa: CASSLLTGDRTGELFF; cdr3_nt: TGTGCCAGCAGTTTATTAACAGGGGATCGCACCGGGGAGCTGTTTTTT
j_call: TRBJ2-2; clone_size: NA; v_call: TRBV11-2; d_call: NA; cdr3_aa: CASRTDYAGELFF; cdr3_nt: TGTGCCAGCCGGACAGACTACGCCGGGGAGCTGTTTTTT
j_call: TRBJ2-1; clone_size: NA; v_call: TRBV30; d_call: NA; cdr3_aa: CAWTGTSAVSYNEQFF; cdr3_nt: TGTGCCTGGACTGGGACTTCAGCGGTCTCCTACAATGAGCAGTTCTTC
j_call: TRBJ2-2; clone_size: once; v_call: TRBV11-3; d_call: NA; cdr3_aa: CASSFERQAGTGELFF; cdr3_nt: TGTGCCAGCAGCTTCGAGAGACAGGCGGGCACCGGGGAGCTGTTTTTT
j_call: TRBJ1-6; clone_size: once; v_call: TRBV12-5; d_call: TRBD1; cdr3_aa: CASGSRQGSYNSPLHF; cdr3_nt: TGTGCTAGTGGTTCTCGACAGGGATCCTATAATTCACCCCTCCACTTT
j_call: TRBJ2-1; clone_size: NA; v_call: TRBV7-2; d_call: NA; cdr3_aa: CASSLTGPSSYNEQFF; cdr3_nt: TGTGCCAGCAGCTTAACGGGTCCGAGCTCCTACAATGAGCAGTTCTTC
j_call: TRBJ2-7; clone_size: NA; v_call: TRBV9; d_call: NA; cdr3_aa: CASSATGYEQYF; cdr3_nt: TGTGCCAGCAGCGCTACTGGCTACGAGCAGTACTTC
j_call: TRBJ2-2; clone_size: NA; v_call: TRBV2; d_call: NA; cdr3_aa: CASDRRTTGELFF; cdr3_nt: TGTGCCAGCGATAGGAGGACCACCGGGGAGCTGTTTTTT
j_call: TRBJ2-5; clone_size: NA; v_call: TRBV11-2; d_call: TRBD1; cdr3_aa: CASSLDGADRAWGETQYF; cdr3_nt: TGTGCCAGCAGCTTAGACGGCGCGGACAGGGCGTGGGGAGAGACCCAGTACTTC
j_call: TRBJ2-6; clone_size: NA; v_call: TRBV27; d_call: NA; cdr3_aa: CASTGVPGANVLTF; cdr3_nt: TGTGCCAGCACCGGGGTCCCTGGGGCCAACGTCCTGACTTTC
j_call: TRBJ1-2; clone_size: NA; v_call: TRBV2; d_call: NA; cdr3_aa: CASSEGHRYGYTF; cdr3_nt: TGTGCCAGCAGTGAAGGGCACCGCTATGGCTACACCTTC
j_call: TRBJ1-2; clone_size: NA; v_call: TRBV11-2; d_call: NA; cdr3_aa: CASSSGESGDVNYGYTF; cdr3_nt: TGTGCCAGCAGCTCTGGGGAGTCAGGGGACGTAAACTATGGCTACACCTTC
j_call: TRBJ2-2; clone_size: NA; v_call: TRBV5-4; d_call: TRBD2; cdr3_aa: CASSSAGAGAVGELFF; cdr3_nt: TGTGCCAGCAGCTCAGCTGGGGCGGGAGCGGTCGGGGAGCTGTTTTTT
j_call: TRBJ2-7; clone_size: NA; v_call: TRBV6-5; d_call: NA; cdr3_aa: CASSYAQGSEQYF; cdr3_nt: TGTGCCAGCAGTTACGCCCAGGGGTCCGAGCAGTACTTC
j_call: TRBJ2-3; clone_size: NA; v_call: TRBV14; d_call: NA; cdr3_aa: CASSFGQSLGQYF; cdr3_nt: TGTGCCAGCAGCTTTGGACAGTCTTTGGGGCAGTATTTT
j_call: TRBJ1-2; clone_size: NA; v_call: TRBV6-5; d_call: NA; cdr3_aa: CASSVNYGYTF; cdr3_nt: TGTGCCAGCAGCGTAAACTATGGCTACACCTTC
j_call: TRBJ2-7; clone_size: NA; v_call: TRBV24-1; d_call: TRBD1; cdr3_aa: CATSDPPGQCYEQYF; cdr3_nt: TGTGCCACCAGTGATCCCCCGGGACAGTGCTACGAGCAGTACTTC
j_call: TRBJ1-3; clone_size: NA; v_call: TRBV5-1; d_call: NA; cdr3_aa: CASSLGPNGRDTIYF; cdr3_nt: TGCGCCAGCAGCTTGGGGCCGAACGGCCGGGACACCATATATTTT
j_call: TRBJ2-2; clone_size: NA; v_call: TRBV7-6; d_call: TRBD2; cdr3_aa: CALSGERSGELFF; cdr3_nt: TGTGCCCTCAGCGGGGAAAGAAGCGGGGAGCTGTTTTTT
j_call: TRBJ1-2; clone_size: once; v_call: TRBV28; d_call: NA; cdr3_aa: CASSHQGNYGYTF; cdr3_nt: TGTGCCAGCAGCCATCAGGGTAACTATGGCTACACCTTC
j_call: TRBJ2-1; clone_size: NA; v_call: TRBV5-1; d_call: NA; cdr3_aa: CASSQQGGRAVNEQFF; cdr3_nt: TGCGCCAGCAGCCAACAAGGGGGGAGGGCGGTAAATGAGCAGTTCTTC
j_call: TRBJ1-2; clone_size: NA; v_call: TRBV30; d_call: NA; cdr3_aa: CAWSVASPGSGYGYTF; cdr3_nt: TGTGCCTGGAGTGTAGCGTCTCCAGGGTCCGGCTATGGCTACACCTTC
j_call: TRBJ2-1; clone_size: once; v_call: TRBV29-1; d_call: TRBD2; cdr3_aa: CSVEVTSGYNEQFF; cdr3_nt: TGCAGCGTTGAGGTCACTAGCGGGTACAATGAGCAGTTCTTC
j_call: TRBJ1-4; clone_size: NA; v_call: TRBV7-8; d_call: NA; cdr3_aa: CASSLEMAETNEKLFF; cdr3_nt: TGTGCCAGCAGCTTAGAGATGGCGGAGACTAATGAAAAACTGTTTTTT
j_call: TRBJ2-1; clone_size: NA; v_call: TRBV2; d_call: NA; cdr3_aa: CAIKGGSLLSYNEQFF; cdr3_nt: TGTGCCATCAAGGGTGGGAGCCTCCTCTCCTACAATGAGCAGTTCTTC
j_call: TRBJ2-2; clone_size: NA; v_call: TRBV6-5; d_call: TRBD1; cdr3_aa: CASSHRGRNTGELFF; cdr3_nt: TGTGCCAGCAGCCACAGGGGGCGCAACACCGGGGAGCTGTTTTTT
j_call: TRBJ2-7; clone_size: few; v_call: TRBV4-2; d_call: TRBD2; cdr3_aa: CASSQEGAGGFFHEQYF; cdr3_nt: TGTGCCAGCAGCCAAGAGGGGGCGGGAGGCTTTTTCCACGAGCAGTACTTC
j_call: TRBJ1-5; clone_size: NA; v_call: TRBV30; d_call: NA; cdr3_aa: CAWSNADLQVSQPQHF; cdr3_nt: TGTGCCTGGAGTAACGCCGATCTCCAGGTCAGTCAGCCCCAGCATTTT
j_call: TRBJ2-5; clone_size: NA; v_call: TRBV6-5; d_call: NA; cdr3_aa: CASSYSEVGGETQYF; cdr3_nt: TGTGCCAGCAGTTACTCCGAGGTTGGCGGGGAGACCCAGTACTTC
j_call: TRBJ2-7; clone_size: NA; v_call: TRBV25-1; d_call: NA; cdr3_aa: CASSRFLGYEQYF; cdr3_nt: TGTGCCAGCAGTCGGTTCCTCGGCTACGAGCAGTACTTC
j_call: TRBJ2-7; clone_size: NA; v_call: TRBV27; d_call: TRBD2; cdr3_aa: CASSWTSGEPYYEQYF; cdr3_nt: TGTGCCAGCAGTTGGACTAGCGGGGAACCCTACTACGAGCAGTACTTC
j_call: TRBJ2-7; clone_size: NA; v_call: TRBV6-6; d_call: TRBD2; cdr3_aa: CASGGGRKSDYEQYF; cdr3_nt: TGTGCCAGCGGGGGGGGGAGAAAGTCGGACTACGAGCAGTACTTC
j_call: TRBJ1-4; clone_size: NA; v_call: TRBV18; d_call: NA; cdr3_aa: CASSGTGLGNEKLFF; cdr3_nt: TGTGCCAGCTCGGGAACAGGGCTCGGTAATGAAAAACTGTTTTTT
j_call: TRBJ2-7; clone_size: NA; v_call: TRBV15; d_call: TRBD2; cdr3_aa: CATSRGLAGGHEQYF; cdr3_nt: TGTGCCACCAGCAGGGGACTAGCGGGAGGACACGAGCAGTACTTC
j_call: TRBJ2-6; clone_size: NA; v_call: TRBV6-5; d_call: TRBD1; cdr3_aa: CASSLGQGAGANVLTF; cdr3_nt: TGTGCCAGCAGTTTGGGACAGGGTGCTGGGGCCAACGTCCTGACTTTC
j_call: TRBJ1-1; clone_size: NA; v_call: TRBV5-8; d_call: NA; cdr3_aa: CASSLVQGMGSTEAFF; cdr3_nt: TGTGCCAGCAGCTTGGTACAGGGTATGGGGTCCACTGAAGCTTTCTTT
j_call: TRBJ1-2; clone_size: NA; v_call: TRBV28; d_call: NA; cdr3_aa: CASSFLGHRVASGYTF; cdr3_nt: TGTGCCAGCAGTTTCTTAGGACACAGGGTGGCAAGTGGCTACACCTTC